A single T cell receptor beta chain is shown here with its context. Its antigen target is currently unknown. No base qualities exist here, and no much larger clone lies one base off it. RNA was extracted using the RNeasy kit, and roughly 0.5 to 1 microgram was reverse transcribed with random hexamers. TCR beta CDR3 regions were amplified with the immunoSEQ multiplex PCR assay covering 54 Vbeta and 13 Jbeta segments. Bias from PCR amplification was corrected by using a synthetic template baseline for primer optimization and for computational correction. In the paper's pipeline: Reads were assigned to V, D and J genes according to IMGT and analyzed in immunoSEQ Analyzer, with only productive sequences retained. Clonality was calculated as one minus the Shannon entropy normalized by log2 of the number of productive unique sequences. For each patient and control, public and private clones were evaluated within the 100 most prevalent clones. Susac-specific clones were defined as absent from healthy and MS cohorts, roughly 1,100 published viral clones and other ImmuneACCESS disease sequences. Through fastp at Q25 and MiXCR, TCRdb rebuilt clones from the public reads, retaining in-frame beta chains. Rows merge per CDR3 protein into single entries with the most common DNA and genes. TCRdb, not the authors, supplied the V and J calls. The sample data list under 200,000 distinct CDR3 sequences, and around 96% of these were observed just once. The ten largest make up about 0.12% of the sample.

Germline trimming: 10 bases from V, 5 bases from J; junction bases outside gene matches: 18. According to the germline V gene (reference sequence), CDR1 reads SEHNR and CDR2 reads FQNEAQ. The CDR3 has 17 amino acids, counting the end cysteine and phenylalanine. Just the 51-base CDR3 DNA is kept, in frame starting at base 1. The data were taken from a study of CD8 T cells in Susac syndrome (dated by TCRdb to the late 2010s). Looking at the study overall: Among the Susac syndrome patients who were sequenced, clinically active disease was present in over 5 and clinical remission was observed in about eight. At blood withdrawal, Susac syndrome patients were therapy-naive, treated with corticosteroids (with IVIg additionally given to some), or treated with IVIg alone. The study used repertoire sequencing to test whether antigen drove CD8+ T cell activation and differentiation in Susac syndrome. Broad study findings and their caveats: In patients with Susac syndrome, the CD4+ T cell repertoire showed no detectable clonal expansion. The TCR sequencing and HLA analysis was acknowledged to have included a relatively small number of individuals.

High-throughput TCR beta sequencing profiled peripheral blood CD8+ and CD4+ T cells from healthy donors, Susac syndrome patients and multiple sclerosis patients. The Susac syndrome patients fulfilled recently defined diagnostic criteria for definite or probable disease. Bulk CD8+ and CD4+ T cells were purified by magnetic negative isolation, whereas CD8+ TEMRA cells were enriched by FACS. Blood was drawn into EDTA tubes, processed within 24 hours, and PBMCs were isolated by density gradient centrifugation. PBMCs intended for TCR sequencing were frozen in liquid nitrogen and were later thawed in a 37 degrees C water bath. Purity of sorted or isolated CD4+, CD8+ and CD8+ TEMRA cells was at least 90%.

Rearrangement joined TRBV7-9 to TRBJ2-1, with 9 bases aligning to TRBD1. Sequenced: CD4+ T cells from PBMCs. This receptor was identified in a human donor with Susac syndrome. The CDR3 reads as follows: CATYPGQGSLPNNEQFF. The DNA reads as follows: TGTGCCACCTACCCGGGACAGGGTTCTCTCCCTAACAATGAGCAGTTCTTC.